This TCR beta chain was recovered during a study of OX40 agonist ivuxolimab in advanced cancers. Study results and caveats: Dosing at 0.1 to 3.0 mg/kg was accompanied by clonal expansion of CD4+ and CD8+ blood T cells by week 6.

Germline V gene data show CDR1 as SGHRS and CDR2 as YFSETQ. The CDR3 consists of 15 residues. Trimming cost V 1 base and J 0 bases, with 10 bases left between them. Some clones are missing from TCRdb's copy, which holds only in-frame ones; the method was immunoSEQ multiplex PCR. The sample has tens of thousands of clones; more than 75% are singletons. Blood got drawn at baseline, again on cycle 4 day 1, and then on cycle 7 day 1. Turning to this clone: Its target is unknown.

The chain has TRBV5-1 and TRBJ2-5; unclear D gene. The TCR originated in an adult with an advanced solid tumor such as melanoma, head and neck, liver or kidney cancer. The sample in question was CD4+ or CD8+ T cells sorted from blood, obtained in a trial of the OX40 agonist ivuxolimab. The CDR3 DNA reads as TGCGCCAGCAGCTTGATTTTGGGGAACCAAGAGACCCAGTACTTC. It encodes CASSLILGNQETQYF.